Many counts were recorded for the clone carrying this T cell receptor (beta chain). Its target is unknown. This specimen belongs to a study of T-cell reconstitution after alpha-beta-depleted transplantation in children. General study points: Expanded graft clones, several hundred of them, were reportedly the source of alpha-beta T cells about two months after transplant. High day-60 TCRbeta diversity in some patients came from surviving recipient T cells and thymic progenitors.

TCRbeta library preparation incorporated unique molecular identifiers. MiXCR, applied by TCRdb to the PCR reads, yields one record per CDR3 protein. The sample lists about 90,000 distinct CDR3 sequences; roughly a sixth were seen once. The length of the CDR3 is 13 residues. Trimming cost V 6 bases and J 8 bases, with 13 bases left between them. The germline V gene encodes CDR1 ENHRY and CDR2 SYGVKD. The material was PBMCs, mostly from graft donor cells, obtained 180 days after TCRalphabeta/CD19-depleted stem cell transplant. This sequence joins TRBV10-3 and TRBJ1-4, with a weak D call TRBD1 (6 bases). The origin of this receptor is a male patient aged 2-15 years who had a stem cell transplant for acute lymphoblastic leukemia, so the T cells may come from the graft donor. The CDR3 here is CAISKGENEKLFF. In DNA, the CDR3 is TGTGCCATCAGCAAGGGGGAAAACGAAAAACTGTTTTTT.